This T cell receptor beta chain was obtained from a study of blood T cells in healthy people across ages. Trimming cost V 2 bases and J 3 bases; bases outside gene matches: 8. This CDR3 contains 17 residues. CDR1 and CDR2 (germline): DFQATT, SNEGSKA (reference sequence). Combining a sample-barcoded 5' primer with a J-beta primer mix, a second PCR ran for roughly 7 to 11 cycles. TCRdb ran MiXCR on the 5' RACE reads and lists one entry per CDR3 protein. The data hold about a million distinct CDR3 sequences, with around 48% observed a single time. The sequence derives from a man aged 25-45 years in good health. The chain combines TRBV20-1 with TRBJ2-3, with TRBD2 identical over 13 bases. Specimen: blood. The CDR3 nucleotides read TGCAGTGCTAGACTTCGACTAGCGGGGGGCCGTACAGATACGCAGTATTTT. The encoded protein is CSARLRLAGGRTDTQYF.